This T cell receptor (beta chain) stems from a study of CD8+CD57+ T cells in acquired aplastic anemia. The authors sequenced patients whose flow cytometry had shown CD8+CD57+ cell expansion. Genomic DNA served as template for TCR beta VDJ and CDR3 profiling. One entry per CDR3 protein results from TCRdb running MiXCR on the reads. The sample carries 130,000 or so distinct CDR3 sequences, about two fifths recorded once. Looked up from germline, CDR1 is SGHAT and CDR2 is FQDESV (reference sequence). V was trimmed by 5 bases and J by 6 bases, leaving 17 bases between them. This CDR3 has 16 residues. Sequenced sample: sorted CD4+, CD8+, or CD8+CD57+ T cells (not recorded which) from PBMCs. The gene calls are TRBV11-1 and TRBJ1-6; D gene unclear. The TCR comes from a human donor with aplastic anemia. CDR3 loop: CASSLRTEYTNSPLHF. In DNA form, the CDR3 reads TGTGCCAGCAGCCTCCGGACCGAGTACACTAATTCACCCCTCCACTTT.